Below, one T cell receptor beta chain is given with its context. No antigen is known for it. Here immunoSEQ multiplex PCR was the method, and the copy in TCRdb shows in-frame clones only, minus some. The sample records more than 11,000 clones, 80% to 90% being singletons. This sample was taken from a study of PD-1 blockade in mismatch repair-deficient tumors. The CDR3 covers 16 residues. Study-level findings and limits: 140 or so unique blood TCRs came from expansion to three of seven peptides.

Time point noted: approximately nine-day in vitro stimulation with candidate neoantigen peptide 4. Seven ELISpot-reactive neoantigen peptides each drove a 10-day in vitro stimulation. The TCR sequence derives from an adult with mismatch repair-deficient cancer. This sequence joins TRBV21-1 and TRBJ1-4. TRBV21-1 is a pseudogene. The sample consisted of cells cultured in vitro, taken from a patient treated with pembrolizumab. CDR3 sequence: CASSKDSGQTNEKLFF. Written as DNA, the CDR3 is TGTGCCAGCAGCAAAGATAGCGGACAGACTAATGAAAAACTGTTTTTT.